This T cell receptor (beta chain) appears in the sequencing data of a study of early T cells in non-severe SARS-CoV-2 infection. Study as a whole: Sequencing of bulk RNA from unsorted whole blood was done, without chain pairing.

Overall study findings and caveats: Comparison of clonotypes with VDJdb favored anti-spike CD8 responses while missing private and CD4 specificities.

There are many counts of this clonotype. Its antigen is not known. TCRdb used MiXCR to reprocess the 5' RACE reads, holding one entry per CDR3 protein. Of 30,000 to 40,000 distinct CDR3 sequences listed, roughly 4.8% are singletons. Trimming pared 3 bases from V and 14 bases from J, leaving 17 bases between. This CDR3 region has 13 residues. Germline-derived CDR1 and CDR2 are LNHNV and YYDKDF (reference sequence). The sequenced sample consisted of whole blood. This clonotype was sampled from an adult who was a healthcare worker with PCR-confirmed SARS-CoV-2 infection or an uninfected control (not recorded which). This chain uses TRBV15 with TRBJ2-1, with D perhaps matching TRBD1 (6 bases). The DNA of the CDR3 is TGTGCCACCAGCAGCGAGAACAGGGCAGGGGAGTTCTTC. Its translation is CATSSENRAGEFF.